Here is one TCR beta chain with its context. Its target is not known. The data were obtained in a study of cytomegalovirus exposure and HLA in healthy donors. This CDR3 is 15 amino acids long. The germline V gene has CDR1 SQVTM and CDR2 ANQGSEA. V shed 1 base and J 2 bases; nucleotides not matched to a gene: 5. Primers: 60 Vbeta forward and 13 Jbeta reverse. Assay used: immunoSEQ multiplex PCR; TCRdb lists only in-frame clones, some missing. Of about 190,000 clones listed, roughly 80% are singletons. Study-level points and caveats: Earlier analysis found most TCR beta V segments productive about 87% or about 30% of the time. Cytomegalovirus-associated status was assigned to roughly 160 TCR beta chains. Across all donors, roughly uniform sequencing depth was an assumption of the presence/absence analyses.

The rearrangement links TRBV29-1 to TRBJ2-1, with 7 nucleotides matching TRBD1. This sequence was found in a woman between 50 and 59 years old in good health and CMV-seropositive. The sample taken for sequencing was PBMCs. The CDR3 spells CSVEVWDSAYNEQFF. Here the CDR3 DNA reads TGCAGCGTTGAAGTATGGGACAGCGCCTACAATGAGCAGTTCTTC.